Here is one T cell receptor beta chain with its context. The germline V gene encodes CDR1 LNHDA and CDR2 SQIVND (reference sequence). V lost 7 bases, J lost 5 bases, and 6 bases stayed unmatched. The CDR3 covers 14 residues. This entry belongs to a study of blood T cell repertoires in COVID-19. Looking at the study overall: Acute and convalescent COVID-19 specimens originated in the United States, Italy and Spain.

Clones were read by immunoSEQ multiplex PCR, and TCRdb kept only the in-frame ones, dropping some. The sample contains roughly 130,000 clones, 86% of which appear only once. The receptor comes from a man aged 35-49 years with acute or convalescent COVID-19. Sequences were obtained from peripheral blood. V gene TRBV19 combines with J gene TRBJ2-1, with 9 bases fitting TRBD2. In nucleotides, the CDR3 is TGTGCCAGTATAGGGGGACTAGCCGACAATGAGCAGTTCTTC. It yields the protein CASIGGLADNEQFF.